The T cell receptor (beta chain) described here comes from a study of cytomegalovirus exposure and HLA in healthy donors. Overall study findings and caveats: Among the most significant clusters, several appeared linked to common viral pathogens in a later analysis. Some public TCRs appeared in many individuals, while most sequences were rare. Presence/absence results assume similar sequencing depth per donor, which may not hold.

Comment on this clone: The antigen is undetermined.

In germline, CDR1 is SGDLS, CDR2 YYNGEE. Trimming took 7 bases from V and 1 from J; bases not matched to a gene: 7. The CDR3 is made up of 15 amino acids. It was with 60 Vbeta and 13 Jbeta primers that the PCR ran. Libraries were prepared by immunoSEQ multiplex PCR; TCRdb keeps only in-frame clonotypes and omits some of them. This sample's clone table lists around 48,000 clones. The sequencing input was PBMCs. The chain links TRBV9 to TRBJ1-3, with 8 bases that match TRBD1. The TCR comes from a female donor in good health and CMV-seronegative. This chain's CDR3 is CASGRTGMSGNTIYF. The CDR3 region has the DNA TGTGCCAGCGGAAGGACAGGGATGTCTGGAAACACCATATATTTT.